This passage covers 10 T cell receptor beta chains from one sample sequenced in a study of cytomegalovirus exposure and HLA in healthy donors. PCR used 60 Vbeta primers and 13 Jbeta primers. Sequencing was performed with immunoSEQ multiplex PCR; in TCRdb, only in-frame clones are kept and a portion is missing. The data show some 140,000 clones, more than 60% seen once. Sequencing input: PBMCs. Receptors originate from a woman between 40 and 50 years old in good health and CMV-seronegative.

The gene calls are TRBV7-9 and TRBJ2-1, with D maybe TRBD2 (6 bases). This CDR3 contains 16 residues. Trimming left V 2 bases short and J 10 bases short, with 21 bases between. Germline CDR1 SEHNR, CDR2 FQNEAQ (reference sequence). CDR3 sequence: CASSLREVTTGGEQFF. The CDR3 bases are TGTGCCAGCAGCTTAAGAGAGGTCACCACCGGAGGGGAGCAGTTCTTC.

This chain uses TRBV28 with TRBJ2-7, with TRBD2 as a possible D gene (6 bases). V lost 7 bases and J lost 5, with 21 bases in between. The germline V gene encodes CDR1 MDHEN and CDR2 SYDVKM. This CDR3 region has 15 residues. CDR3 protein: CASTRTGPGGNEQYF. As DNA, the CDR3 is TGTGCCAGCACCCGAACCGGGCCTGGAGGGAACGAGCAGTACTTC.

This rearrangement joins TRBV5-1 to TRBJ1-2; 8 positions agree with TRBD1. The germline CDR1 and CDR2 sequences are SGHRS and YFSETQ. J gave up 0 bases and V 4 bases, and 5 bases lay outside the gene matches. The CDR3 is 15 amino acids. DNA for the CDR3: TGCGCCAGCAGCCCCCAGGGGGCCGCTAACTATGGCTACACCTTC. As protein: CASSPQGAANYGYTF. The variable domain in full, completed from reference TRBV5-1 and TRBJ1-2, reads KAGVTQTPRYLIKTRGQQVTLSCSPISGHRSVSWYQQTPGQGLQFLFEYFSETQRNKGNFPGRFSGRQFSNSRSEMNVSTLELGDSALYLCASSPQGAANYGYTFGSGTRLTVV.

The V call is TRBV27, the J call TRBJ1-5, with 7 positions matching TRBD1. This CDR3 contains 13 residues. Unmatched junction bases numbered 7, after V lost 9 bases and J lost 5 bases. Per germline, CDR1 MNHEY and CDR2 SMNVEV (reference sequence). CDR3 DNA sequence: TGTGCCAGTCGACAGGGCCTGTATCAGCCCCAGCATTTT. It translates to CASRQGLYQPQHF.

About this clone itself: Mismatch with germline at one junction end may stem from a read error. V usage is TRBV7-7 and J usage is TRBJ2-7; weak D call: TRBD1 (6 bases). The CDR3 totals 13 residues. Germline assignment: CDR1 SSHAT and CDR2 FNYEAQ (reference sequence). CDR3 in amino acids: CASSSGQTYEQYF. DNA of the CDR3: TGTGCTAGCAGCTCTGGACAGACTTACGAGCAGTACTTC. Combining the CDR3 with reference TRBV7-7 and TRBJ2-7 gives the whole variable domain GAGVSQSPRYKVTKRGQDVTLRCDPISSHATLYWYQQALGQGPEFLTYFNYEAQPDKSGLPSDRFSAERPEGSISTLTIQRTEQRDSAMYRCASSSGQTYEQYFGPGTRLTVT.

The rearrangement joins TRBV14 to TRBJ1-2, with 8 nucleotides matching TRBD1. Germline lookup yields CDR1 SGHDN and CDR2 FVKESK. Trimming took 6 bases from V and 6 from J; bases not matched to a gene: 15. CDR3 size: 16 residues. Here the CDR3 reads CASSRPGQALSHGYTF. CDR3 DNA sequence: TGTGCCAGCAGTCGACCGGGACAGGCCTTATCCCATGGCTACACCTTC.

The chain links TRBV7-9 to TRBJ2-3; 9 bases are a match to TRBD1. From germline, CDR1 is SEHNR and CDR2 FQNEAQ (reference sequence). The CDR3 spans 17 residues. The ends lost 5 bases at V and 4 bases at J; junction bases unmatched: 13. The CDR3 DNA reads as TGTGCCAGCAGCCGTTTCCTCGGACAGGGGTTTCCAGATACGCAGTATTTT. Its translation: CASSRFLGQGFPDTQYF.

The chain uses TRBV10-3 and TRBJ2-5, with unresolved D. The germline V and J ends were trimmed by 4 bases and 3 bases, with 6 bases remaining between them. This CDR3 region has 12 residues. CDR1 and CDR2 from the germline V gene are ENHRY and SYGVKD. The CDR3: CAISGSEETQYF. The DNA for the CDR3 is TGTGCCATCAGTGGCAGTGAAGAGACCCAGTACTTC.

The V gene is TRBV2, the J gene TRBJ1-2; D possibly corresponds to TRBD1 (6 bases). The germline V and J ends were trimmed by 1 base and 7 bases, with 19 bases remaining between them. Germline V gene data show CDR1 as SNHLY and CDR2 as FYNNEI. The CDR3 totals 16 residues. CDR3 sequence (DNA): TGTGCCAGCAGTGAAGTAGCGGTCGGGGGGCAAGGTGGCTACACCTTC. Translation gives CASSEVAVGGQGGYTF.

This rearrangement joins TRBV6-5 to TRBJ1-1, with D tentatively TRBD1 (5 bases). CDR1 is MNHEY and CDR2 is SVGAGI in the germline V gene. The V end was cut by 5 bases, the J end by 4 bases, with 11 bases between. The CDR3 has 13 amino acids. DNA of the CDR3: TGTGCCAGCAGTCCATCAGGGATCACTGAAGCTTTCTTT. This encodes CASSPSGITEAFF.